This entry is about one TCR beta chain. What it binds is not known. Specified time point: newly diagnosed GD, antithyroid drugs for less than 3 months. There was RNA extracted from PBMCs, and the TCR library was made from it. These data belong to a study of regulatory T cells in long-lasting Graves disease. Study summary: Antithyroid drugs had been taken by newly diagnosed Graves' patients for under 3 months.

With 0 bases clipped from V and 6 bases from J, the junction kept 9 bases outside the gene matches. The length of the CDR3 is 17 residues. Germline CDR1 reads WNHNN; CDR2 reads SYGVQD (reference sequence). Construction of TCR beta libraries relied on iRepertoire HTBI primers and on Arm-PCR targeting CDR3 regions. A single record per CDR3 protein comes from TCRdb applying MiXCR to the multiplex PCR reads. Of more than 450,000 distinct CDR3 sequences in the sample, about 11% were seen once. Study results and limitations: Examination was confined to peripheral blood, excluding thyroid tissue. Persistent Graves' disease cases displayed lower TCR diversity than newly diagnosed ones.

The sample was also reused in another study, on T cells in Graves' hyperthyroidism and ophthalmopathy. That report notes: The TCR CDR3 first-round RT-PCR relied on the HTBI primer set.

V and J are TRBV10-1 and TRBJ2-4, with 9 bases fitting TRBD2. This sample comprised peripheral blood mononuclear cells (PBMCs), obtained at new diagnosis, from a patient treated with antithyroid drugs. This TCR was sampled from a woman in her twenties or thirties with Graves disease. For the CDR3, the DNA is TGCGCCAGCAGTGAGTCGACTGTTGCGGGAGGGCCAAACATTCAGTACTTC. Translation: CASSESTVAGGPNIQYF.